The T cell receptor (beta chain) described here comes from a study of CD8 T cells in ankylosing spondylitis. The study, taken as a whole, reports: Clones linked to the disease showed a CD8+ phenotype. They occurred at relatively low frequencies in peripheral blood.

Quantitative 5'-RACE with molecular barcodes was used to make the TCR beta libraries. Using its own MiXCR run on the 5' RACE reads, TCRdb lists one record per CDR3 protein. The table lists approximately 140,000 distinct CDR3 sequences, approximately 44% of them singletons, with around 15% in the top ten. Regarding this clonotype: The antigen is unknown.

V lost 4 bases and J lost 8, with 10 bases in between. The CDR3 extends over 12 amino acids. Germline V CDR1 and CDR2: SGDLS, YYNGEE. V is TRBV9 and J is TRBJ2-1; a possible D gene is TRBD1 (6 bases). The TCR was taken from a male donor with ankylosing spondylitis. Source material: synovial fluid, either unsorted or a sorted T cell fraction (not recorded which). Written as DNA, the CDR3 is TGTGCCAGCAGCTTCAGGGGCGATGAGCAGTTCTTC. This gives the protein CASSFRGDEQFF.